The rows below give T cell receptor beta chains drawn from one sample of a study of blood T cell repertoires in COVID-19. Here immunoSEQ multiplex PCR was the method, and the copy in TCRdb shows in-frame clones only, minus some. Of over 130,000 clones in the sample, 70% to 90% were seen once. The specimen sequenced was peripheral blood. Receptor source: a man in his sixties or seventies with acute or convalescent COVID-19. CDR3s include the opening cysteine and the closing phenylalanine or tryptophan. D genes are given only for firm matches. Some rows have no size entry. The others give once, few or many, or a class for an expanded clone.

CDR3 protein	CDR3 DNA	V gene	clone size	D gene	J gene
CASSVVGTSTDTQYF	TGTGCCAGCAGCGTAGTGGGGACTAGCACAGATACGCAGTATTTT	TRBV9	once	NA	TRBJ2-3
CASSLIRGEGTNEKLFF	TGTGCCAGCAGCTTGATCAGGGGCGAGGGGACTAATGAAAAACTGTTTTTT	TRBV5-8	NA	NA	TRBJ1-4
CASSSKFSLASGGYEQYF	TGTGCCAGCAGCTCAAAGTTTAGTTTGGCTAGCGGTGGCTACGAGCAGTACTTC	TRBV3-1/TRBV3-2	NA	TRBD2	TRBJ2-7
CASSRGRGPYEQYF	TGTGCCAGCAGCCGGGGCAGGGGGCCCTACGAGCAGTACTTC	TRBV3-1/TRBV3-2	NA	TRBD1	TRBJ2-7
CASSFRANEQYF	TGCGCCAGCAGCTTCAGGGCGAACGAGCAGTACTTC	TRBV5-1	NA	NA	TRBJ2-7
CASSQTGTAQETQYF	TGTGCCAGCAGTCAAACAGGGACGGCTCAAGAGACCCAGTACTTC	TRBV6-2/TRBV6-3	NA	NA	TRBJ2-5
CASSLVGPSGTYEQYF	TGTGCCAGCAGCTTAGTGGGGCCTAGCGGGACGTACGAGCAGTACTTC	TRBV7-8	once	TRBD2	TRBJ2-7
CASSLEAGNNEQFF	TGTGCCAGCAGCTTAGAGGCGGGAAACAATGAGCAGTTCTTC	TRBV7-9	NA	NA	TRBJ2-1
CASSYTGGAGANVLTF	TGTGCCAGCAGCTATACAGGGGGCGCTGGGGCCAACGTCCTGACTTTC	TRBV7-9	NA	TRBD1	TRBJ2-6
CASSLEVRGFGYTF	TGTGCCAGCAGCTTAGAGGTCAGGGGTTTCGGCTACACCTTC	TRBV7-2	NA	NA	TRBJ1-2
CASSIGPGISTDTQYF	TGTGCCAGTAGTATCGGTCCGGGGATTAGCACAGATACGCAGTATTTT	TRBV19	NA	NA	TRBJ2-3
CASRPRGLDNEKLFF	TGCGCCAGCAGGCCCAGGGGGTTGGATAATGAAAAACTGTTTTTT	TRBV5-1	NA	TRBD1	TRBJ1-4
CASSLDGRRGQPDTQYF	TGTGCCAGCAGCTTAGATGGGCGGCGGGGGCAGCCAGATACGCAGTATTTT	TRBV7-3	NA	NA	TRBJ2-3
CASTNGGPTHQPQHF	TGTGCCAGTACCAATGGGGGCCCTACCCATCAGCCCCAGCATTTT	TRBV19	NA	NA	TRBJ1-5
CASSPTRGLGENIQYF	TGTGCCAGCAGCCCAACGAGGGGGCTAGGGGAAAACATTCAGTACTTC	TRBV11-2	NA	TRBD1	TRBJ2-4
CASRQESNQPQHF	TGTGCCAGCCGACAGGAGAGTAATCAGCCCCAGCATTTT	TRBV6-5	NA	NA	TRBJ1-5
CASRLMLAGENEQFF	TGTGCCAGCAGGCTGATGTTAGCGGGAGAAAATGAGCAGTTCTTC	TRBV28	NA	TRBD2	TRBJ2-1
CASSQDPPGQGHEQYF	TGCGCCAGCAGCCAAGATCCCCCGGGACAGGGCCACGAGCAGTACTTC	TRBV4-3	medium-sized	TRBD1	TRBJ2-7
CATSDALAGEQDTQYF	TGTGCCACCAGTGATGCCCTAGCGGGAGAGCAAGATACGCAGTATTTT	TRBV24-1	NA	TRBD2	TRBJ2-3
CASSTGRAPNYGYTF	TGTGCCAGTAGTACGGGCAGGGCCCCTAACTATGGCTACACCTTC	TRBV19	NA	NA	TRBJ1-2
CASRSGTPEQYF	TGTGCCAGCAGGTCCGGGACACCCGAGCAGTACTTC	TRBV28	NA	NA	TRBJ2-7
CASSFRQGLNTGELFF	TGTGCCAGCAGCTTTCGGCAGGGCCTGAACACCGGGGAGCTGTTTTTT	TRBV11-3	NA	NA	TRBJ2-2
CATSRDTSGVQETQYF	TGTGCCACCAGCAGAGATACTAGCGGGGTCCAAGAGACCCAGTACTTC	TRBV15	once	TRBD2	TRBJ2-5
CASSLVSGAYNEQFF	TGTGCCAGCAGCTTAGTCAGCGGGGCCTACAATGAGCAGTTCTTC	TRBV11-2	NA	TRBD2	TRBJ2-1
CASSLSASSYNEQFF	TGTGCCAGCAGCTTAAGCGCGAGCTCCTACAATGAGCAGTTCTTC	TRBV6-5	few	NA	TRBJ2-1
CASSLHSLSGANVLTF	TGTGCCAGCAGCTTACACAGCCTCTCTGGGGCCAACGTCCTGACTTTC	TRBV7-2	NA	NA	TRBJ2-6
CATSDQDRGPYSYNEQFF	TGTGCCACCAGTGATCAGGACAGGGGGCCCTACTCCTACAATGAGCAGTTCTTC	TRBV24-1	NA	TRBD1	TRBJ2-1
CASSPILGTGEAFF	TGTGCCAGCAGCCCCATCCTGGGGACAGGCGAAGCTTTCTTT	TRBV7-2	NA	TRBD1	TRBJ1-1
CASSLGGLDGHEQFF	TGTGCCAGCAGCTTAGGGGGACTAGACGGGCATGAGCAGTTCTTC	TRBV7-9	few	TRBD2	TRBJ2-1
CARSPLSGTGGQDEAFF	TGTGCCAGAAGCCCACTATCCGGGACAGGGGGCCAGGATGAAGCTTTCTTT	TRBV5-3	once	TRBD1	TRBJ1-1
CASSWTGSNQPQHF	TGTGCCAGCAGCTGGACAGGTAGCAATCAGCCCCAGCATTTT	TRBV6-6	NA	TRBD1	TRBJ1-5
CASSQFGTALRGLNTIYF	TGTGCCAGCAGCCAATTCGGGACAGCCTTAAGGGGGCTAAACACCATATATTTT	TRBV14	NA	TRBD1	TRBJ1-3
CASSSPQSYEQYF	TGTGCCAGCAGTTCTCCACAGAGCTACGAGCAGTACTTC	TRBV28	NA	NA	TRBJ2-7
CASSLGFRPGESANVLTF	TGCGCCAGCAGTCTGGGTTTCAGACCAGGGGAATCGGCCAACGTCCTGACTTTC	TRBV5-1	once	NA	TRBJ2-6
CATSERIAGEYEQFF	TGTGCCACCAGTGAGAGAATAGCGGGAGAATATGAGCAGTTCTTC	TRBV24-1	NA	TRBD2	TRBJ2-1
CASSVGAGTTTYGYTF	TGTGCCAGCAGCGTAGGAGCAGGGACTACTACCTATGGCTACACCTTC	TRBV9	NA	NA	TRBJ1-2
CAISEPTGTSGNEQFF	TGTGCCATCAGTGAGCCAACTGGGACTAGCGGCAATGAGCAGTTCTTC	TRBV10-3	NA	TRBD2	TRBJ2-1
CASSVMSNEQFF	TGTGCCAGCAGCGTTATGTCCAATGAGCAGTTCTTC	TRBV3-1/TRBV3-2	NA	NA	TRBJ2-1
CASSLGLAGGLYNEQFF	TGTGCCAGCAGCTTAGGCCTAGCGGGAGGGCTGTACAATGAGCAGTTCTTC	TRBV7-6	NA	TRBD2	TRBJ2-1
CATSRAGWGSEQYF	TGTGCCACCAGCAGAGCTGGGTGGGGCAGCGAGCAGTACTTC	TRBV15	NA	NA	TRBJ2-7
CASTREQNEQFF	TGTGCCAGCACCAGGGAACAAAATGAGCAGTTCTTC	TRBV7-2	NA	NA	TRBJ2-1
CASSLDRGRREGYTF	TGTGCCAGCAGTTTGGACAGGGGGCGCCGGGAAGGCTACACCTTC	TRBV28	once	TRBD1	TRBJ1-2
CASSLDRNTEAFF	TGTGCTAGCAGCTTAGACAGGAACACTGAAGCTTTCTTT	TRBV7-7	few	NA	TRBJ1-1
CASSSDTATNEKLFF	TGTGCCAGCAGCTCGGACACTGCAACTAATGAAAAACTGTTTTTT	TRBV7-8	few	NA	TRBJ1-4
CASSLAGGGTEAFF	TGTGCCAGCAGTTTGGCCGGGGGTGGTACTGAAGCTTTCTTT	TRBV27	NA	NA	TRBJ1-1
CASSSSGVEETQYF	TGTGCCAGCAGCTCTTCGGGAGTCGAAGAGACCCAGTACTTC	TRBV7-2	NA	NA	TRBJ2-5
CASSRQGYEQYF	TGTGCCAGCAGCCGACAGGGCTACGAGCAGTACTTC	TRBV6-5	NA	TRBD1	TRBJ2-7
CAIMTSPTNEQFF	TGTGCCATCATGACTAGCCCCACCAATGAGCAGTTCTTC	TRBV10-3	NA	TRBD2	TRBJ2-1
CASSLEQGVNQPQHF	TGTGCCAGCAGCTTGGAGCAGGGGGTCAATCAGCCCCAGCATTTT	TRBV5-8	NA	TRBD1	TRBJ1-5
CASSQVGATGELFF	TGCGCCAGCAGCCAAGTGGGGGCAACCGGGGAGCTGTTTTTT	TRBV4-3	NA	NA	TRBJ2-2
CASSPGTSGFRSYEQYF	TGTGCCAGCAGTCCCGGGACTAGCGGCTTTCGCTCCTACGAGCAGTACTTC	TRBV7-2	once	TRBD2	TRBJ2-7
CASSPRGLDTGELFF	TGTGCCAGCTCACCACGGGGGCTGGACACCGGGGAGCTGTTTTTT	TRBV18	NA	NA	TRBJ2-2